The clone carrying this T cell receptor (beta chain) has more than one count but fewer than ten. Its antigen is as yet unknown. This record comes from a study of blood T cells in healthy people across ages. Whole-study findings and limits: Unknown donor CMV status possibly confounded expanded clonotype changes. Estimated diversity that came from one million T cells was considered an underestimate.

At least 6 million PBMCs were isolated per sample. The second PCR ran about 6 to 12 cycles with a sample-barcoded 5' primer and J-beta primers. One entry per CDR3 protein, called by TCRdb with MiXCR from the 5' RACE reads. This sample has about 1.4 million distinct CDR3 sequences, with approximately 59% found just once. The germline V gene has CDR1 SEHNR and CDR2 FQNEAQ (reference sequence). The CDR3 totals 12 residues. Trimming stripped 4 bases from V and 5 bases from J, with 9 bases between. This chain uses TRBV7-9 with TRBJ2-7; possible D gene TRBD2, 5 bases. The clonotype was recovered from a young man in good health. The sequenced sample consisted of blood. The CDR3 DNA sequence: TGTGCCAGCAGCTCCTGGACTGACGAGCAGTACTTC. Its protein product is CASSSWTDEQYF.